This is a list of T cell receptor beta chains from one sample in a study of blood T cell repertoires in COVID-19. Assay: immunoSEQ multiplex PCR; the TCRdb copy retains only in-frame clones and omits some. Of around 620,000 clones in the sample, 75% to 90% were seen once. The source material was peripheral blood. The source is a woman younger than 30 with acute or convalescent COVID-19. CDR3s include the opening cysteine and the closing phenylalanine or tryptophan.

v_gene: TRBV5-6; CDR3aa: CASSLRRGGYTF
v_gene: TRBV5-4; CDR3aa: CASSPFGQGGYGYTF
v_gene: TRBV6-5; CDR3aa: CASSYVDRGYGYTF
v_gene: TRBV9; CDR3aa: CASSVAGVGNTEAFF
v_gene: TRBV9; CDR3aa: CASSAANYGYTF
v_gene: TRBV24-1; CDR3aa: CATSEGQSTDTQYF
v_gene: TRBV27; CDR3aa: CASSNLGTGILYGYTF
v_gene: TRBV7-6; CDR3aa: CASSPRQGIGYGYTF
v_gene: TRBV29-1; CDR3aa: CSVGVGGSAYGYTF
v_gene: TRBV10-1; CDR3aa: CASTLFPGQGFSQPQHF
v_gene: TRBV10-3; CDR3aa: CAIMDRGREYEQYF
v_gene: TRBV7-9; CDR3aa: CASSQQTGPIYGYTF
v_gene: TRBV5-5; CDR3aa: CASSSDRSPGLATIETQYF
v_gene: TRBV7-3; CDR3aa: CASSYGTGNTEAFF
v_gene: TRBV2; CDR3aa: CASRSQGGYGYTF
v_gene: TRBV5-1; CDR3aa: CASSLEAGQGGYTF
v_gene: TRBV2; CDR3aa: CASSESWDSNEKLFF
v_gene: TRBV5-1; CDR3aa: CASSLAGPGGKVGYTF
v_gene: TRBV5-1; CDR3aa: CASSMGLAGAYEQYF
v_gene: TRBV3-1/TRBV3-2; CDR3aa: CASSQDLRDRVANEQFF
v_gene: TRBV7-3; CDR3aa: CASSSPSRLGVLLTNYGYTF
v_gene: TRBV6-5; CDR3aa: CASSSRDSGNTIYF
v_gene: TRBV30; CDR3aa: CASGGFTTDTQYF
v_gene: TRBV6-5; CDR3aa: CASSIGTSGAYEQYF
v_gene: TRBV9; CDR3aa: CASSARFNTEAFF
v_gene: TRBV11-2; CDR3aa: CASSSGTGGYEQYF
v_gene: TRBV27; CDR3aa: CASSLMRIGQPQHF
v_gene: TRBV7-2; CDR3aa: CASSLGGDYGYTF
v_gene: TRBV19; CDR3aa: CASSIFDTTEAFF
v_gene: TRBV9; CDR3aa: CASSEGGNTEAFF
v_gene: TRBV19; CDR3aa: CASSPRRTGDNEQFF
v_gene: TRBV2; CDR3aa: CASSVEDVYTF
v_gene: TRBV27; CDR3aa: CASSSIGGRKNSPLHF
v_gene: TRBV9; CDR3aa: CASSVDSLNTEAFF
v_gene: TRBV4-3; CDR3aa: CASSQDRDSAYYGYTF
v_gene: TRBV6-2/TRBV6-3; CDR3aa: CASSWAQGAGYTF